These T cell receptor beta chains were read from a single sample in a study of blood T cell repertoires in COVID-19. The data were produced by immunoSEQ multiplex PCR, yet TCRdb's version contains in-frame clones alone and is incomplete. The data contain about 150,000 clones, 84% of them singletons. The specimen was PBMCs or T cells enriched from blood (not recorded which). These TCRs come from a woman between 50 and 59 years old who had been exposed to COVID-19. CDR3s leave out the opening cysteine and the closing phenylalanine or tryptophan. Expanded clones get a size class; other rows say once, few or many, or leave the size out.

- | TRBV12-3/TRBV12-4 | ASSRGQGARQY
- | TRBV30 | ACQGQAPPYEQY
- | TRBV6-1 | ASSERGRGRDT
- | TRBV6-2/TRBV6-3 | ASSHDLDRGDPNQPQH
- | TRBV5-1 | ASRLDFSTDTQY
few | TRBV6-4 | ASSSTGTEQY
- | TRBV3-1/TRBV3-2 | ASSLKQGNSPLH
- | TRBV6-6 | ASSYIPYEQY
- | TRBV6-5 | ASSSTGGGYNEQF
- | TRBV18 | ASSPRGLFNEKLF
- | TRBV6-2/TRBV6-3 | ASSRAHSGNTIY
- | TRBV6-5 | ASTPSGGASGELF
- | TRBV7-9 | ASSLVAGLAHEQY
- | TRBV14 | ASSPSPGPNTEAF
- | TRBV6-5 | ASSYSQGRADTQY
- | TRBV6-5 | ASKKTGTDSYEQY
- | TRBV20-1 | SAVTGSQY
- | TRBV9 | ASSKGLAVRGYEQY
- | TRBV6-1 | ASSEAFPLYGYT
once | TRBV6-5 | ASSYSGTGYEQY
- | TRBV14 | ASSQDRGQGFGYT
- | TRBV2 | ASNPGRGYNQPQH
- | TRBV21-1 | ASRASPGTVQETQY
- | TRBV25-1 | ASSSGRLYNEQF
once | TRBV2 | ASSLGTAISGNTIY
- | TRBV24-1 | ATSDPLELTDTQY
- | TRBV5-4 | ASSLIGTSGRGEWF
few | TRBV18 | ASSPAGGSGGYT
- | TRBV7-9 | ASSFGTEEAF
- | TRBV3-1/TRBV3-2 | ASSQVPGLLNIQY
once | TRBV19 | ASSIEPFRAGDYGYT
- | TRBV6-2/TRBV6-3 | ASSYGYGNSPLH
once | TRBV7-2 | ASSLGAGGGSQPQH
- | TRBV7-2 | ASSRRTGGTEAF
few | TRBV7-2 | ASSLGPRGSHAHGYT